The source of this T cell receptor (beta chain) is a study of patients and donors after allogeneic stem cell transplantation. Germline V gene sequence: CDR1 MNHEY, CDR2 SVGEGT. This CDR3 is 14 amino acids long. V was shortened by 7 bases and J by 3 bases, with 13 bases between the two germline ends. This clonotype appeared many times. TCRdb re-called the RT-PCR reads with MiXCR, one entry per CDR3 protein. This table holds roughly 30,000 distinct CDR3 sequences, about 6.5% found once. The chain couples TRBV6-2 or TRBV6-3 to TRBJ1-5, with a possible D match to TRBD1 (5 bases). The sequence was obtained from a human donor who was either an allogeneic HSCT recipient or a stem cell or donor lymphocyte infusion donor (not recorded which). It is not recorded whose cells these are; they may come from a transplant donor. The sample consisted of blood, either unsorted or a sorted T cell fraction (not recorded which). This CDR3 is CASTDIRVNQPQHF. CDR3 sequence (DNA): TGTGCCAGCACCGACATCAGGGTCAATCAGCCCCAGCATTTT.